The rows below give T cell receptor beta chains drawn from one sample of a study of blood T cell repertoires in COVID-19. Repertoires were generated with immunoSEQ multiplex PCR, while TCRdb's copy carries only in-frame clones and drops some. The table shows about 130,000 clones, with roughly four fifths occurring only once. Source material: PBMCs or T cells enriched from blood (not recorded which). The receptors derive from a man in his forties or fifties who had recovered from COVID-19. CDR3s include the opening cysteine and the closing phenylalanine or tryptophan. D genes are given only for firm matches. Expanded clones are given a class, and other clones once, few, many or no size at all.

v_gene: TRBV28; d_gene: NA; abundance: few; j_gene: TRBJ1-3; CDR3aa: CASSTGERVGNTIYF; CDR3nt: TGTGCCAGCAGTACGGGGGAAAGAGTTGGAAACACCATATATTTT
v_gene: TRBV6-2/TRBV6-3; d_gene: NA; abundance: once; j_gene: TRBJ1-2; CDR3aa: CASSYYGSSGGYTF; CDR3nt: TGTGCCAGCAGTTACTACGGGTCGAGTGGCGGCTACACCTTC
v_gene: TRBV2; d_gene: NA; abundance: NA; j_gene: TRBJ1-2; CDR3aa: CASSEAGGGYTF; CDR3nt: TGTGCCAGCAGTGAAGCTGGTGGCGGCTACACCTTC
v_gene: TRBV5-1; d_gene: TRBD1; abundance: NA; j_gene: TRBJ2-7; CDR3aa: CASSFQGAYEQYF; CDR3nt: TGCGCCAGCAGCTTCCAGGGGGCCTACGAGCAGTACTTC
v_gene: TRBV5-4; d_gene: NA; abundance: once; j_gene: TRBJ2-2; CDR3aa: CASSFGFTGELFF; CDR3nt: TGTGCCAGCAGCTTCGGGTTCACCGGGGAGCTGTTTTTT
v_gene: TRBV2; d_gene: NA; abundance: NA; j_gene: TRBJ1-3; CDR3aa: CASRGGTYSGNTIYF; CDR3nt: TGTGCCAGCCGGGGAGGGACCTACTCTGGAAACACCATATATTTT
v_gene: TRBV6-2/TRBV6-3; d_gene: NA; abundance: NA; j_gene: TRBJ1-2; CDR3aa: CASSQGTYGYTF; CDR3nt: TGTGCCAGCAGTCAGGGGACCTATGGCTACACCTTC
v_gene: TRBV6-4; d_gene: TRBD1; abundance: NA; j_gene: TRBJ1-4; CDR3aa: CASIRQGREKLFF; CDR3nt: TGTGCCAGCATCAGACAGGGGAGAGAAAAACTGTTTTTT
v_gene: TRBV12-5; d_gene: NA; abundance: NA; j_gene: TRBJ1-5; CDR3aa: CASGSPRTAERGSLSNQPQHF; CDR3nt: TGTGCTAGTGGTTCCCCGCGGACAGCCGAGAGAGGTTCCCTTAGCAATCAGCCCCAGCATTTT
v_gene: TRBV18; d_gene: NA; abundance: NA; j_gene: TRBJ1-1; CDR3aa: CASSPLGRENTEAFF; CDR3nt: TGTGCCAGCTCACCATTAGGACGGGAGAACACTGAAGCTTTCTTT
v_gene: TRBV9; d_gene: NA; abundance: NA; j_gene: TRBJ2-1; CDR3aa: CASSSPTRQGGRSYNEQFF; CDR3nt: TGTGCCAGCAGCTCACCTACACGCCAGGGGGGACGGTCATACAATGAGCAGTTCTTC
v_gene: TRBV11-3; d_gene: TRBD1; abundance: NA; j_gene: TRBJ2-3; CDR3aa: CASSLGQGSDTQYF; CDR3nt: TGTGCCAGCAGCTTAGGACAGGGCTCAGATACGCAGTATTTT
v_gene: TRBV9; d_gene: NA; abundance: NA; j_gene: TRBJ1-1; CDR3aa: CASNAQSGTEAFF; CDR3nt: TGTGCCAGCAACGCACAGAGTGGCACTGAAGCTTTCTTT
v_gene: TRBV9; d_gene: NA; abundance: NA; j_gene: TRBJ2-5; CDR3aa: CASSLFTGQTETQYF; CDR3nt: TGTGCCAGCAGTTTATTTACCGGACAAACAGAGACCCAGTACTTC
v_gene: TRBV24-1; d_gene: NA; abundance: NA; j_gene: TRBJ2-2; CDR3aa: CATRRGQDTGELFF; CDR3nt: TGTGCCACCAGGCGGGGGCAGGACACCGGGGAGCTGTTTTTT
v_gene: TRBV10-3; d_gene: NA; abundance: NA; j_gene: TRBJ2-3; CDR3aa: CAISESRQITDTQYF; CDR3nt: TGTGCCATCAGTGAGTCTAGACAGATCACAGATACGCAGTATTTT
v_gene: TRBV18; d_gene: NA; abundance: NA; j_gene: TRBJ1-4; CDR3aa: CASSPRTGQGNEKLFF; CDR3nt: TGTGCCAGCTCACCACGAACAGGGCAGGGGAATGAAAAACTGTTTTTT
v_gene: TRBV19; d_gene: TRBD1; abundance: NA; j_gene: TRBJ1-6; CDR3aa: CASGGDRTGNSPLHF; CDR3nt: TGTGCCAGTGGGGGGGACAGGACGGGAAATTCACCCCTCCACTTT